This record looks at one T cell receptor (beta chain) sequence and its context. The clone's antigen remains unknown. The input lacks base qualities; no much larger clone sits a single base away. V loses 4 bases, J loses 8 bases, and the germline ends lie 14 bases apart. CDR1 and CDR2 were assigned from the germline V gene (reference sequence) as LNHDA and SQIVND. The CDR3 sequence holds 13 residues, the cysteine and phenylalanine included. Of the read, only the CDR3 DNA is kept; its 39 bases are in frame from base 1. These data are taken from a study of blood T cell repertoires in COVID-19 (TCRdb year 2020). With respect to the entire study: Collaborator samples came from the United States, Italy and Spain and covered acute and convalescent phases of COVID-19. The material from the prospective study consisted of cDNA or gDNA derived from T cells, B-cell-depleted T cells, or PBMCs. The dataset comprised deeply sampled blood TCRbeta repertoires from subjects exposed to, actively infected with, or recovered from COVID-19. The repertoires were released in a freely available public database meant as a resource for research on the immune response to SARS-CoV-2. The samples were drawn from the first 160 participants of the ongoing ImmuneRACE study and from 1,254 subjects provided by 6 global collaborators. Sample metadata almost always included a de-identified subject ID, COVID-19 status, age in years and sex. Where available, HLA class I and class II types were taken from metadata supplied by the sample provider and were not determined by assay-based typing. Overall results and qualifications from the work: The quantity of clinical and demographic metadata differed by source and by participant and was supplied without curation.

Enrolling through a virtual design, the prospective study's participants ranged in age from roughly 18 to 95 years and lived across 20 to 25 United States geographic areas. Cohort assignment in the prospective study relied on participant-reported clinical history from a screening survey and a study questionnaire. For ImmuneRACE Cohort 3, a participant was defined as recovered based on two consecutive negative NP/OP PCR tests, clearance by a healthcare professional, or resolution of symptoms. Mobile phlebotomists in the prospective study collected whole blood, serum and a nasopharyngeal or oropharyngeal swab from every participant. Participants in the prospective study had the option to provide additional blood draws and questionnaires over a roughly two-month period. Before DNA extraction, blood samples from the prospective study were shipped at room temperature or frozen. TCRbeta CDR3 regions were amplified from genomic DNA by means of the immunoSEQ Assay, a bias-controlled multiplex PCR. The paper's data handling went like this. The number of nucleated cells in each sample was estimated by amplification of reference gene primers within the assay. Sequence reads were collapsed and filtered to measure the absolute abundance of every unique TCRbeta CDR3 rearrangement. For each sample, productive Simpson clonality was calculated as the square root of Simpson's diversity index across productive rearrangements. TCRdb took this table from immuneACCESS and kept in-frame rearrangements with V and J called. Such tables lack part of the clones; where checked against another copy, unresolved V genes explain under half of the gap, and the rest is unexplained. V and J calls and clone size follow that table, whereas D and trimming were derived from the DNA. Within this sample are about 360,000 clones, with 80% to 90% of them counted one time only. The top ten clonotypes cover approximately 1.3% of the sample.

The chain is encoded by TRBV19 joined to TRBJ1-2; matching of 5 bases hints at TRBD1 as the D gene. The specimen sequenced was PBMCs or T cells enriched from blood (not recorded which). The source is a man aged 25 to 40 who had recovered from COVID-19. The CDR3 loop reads CASSNGAAPGYTF. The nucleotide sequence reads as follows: TGTGCCAGTAGTAATGGGGCGGCTCCGGGCTACACCTTC. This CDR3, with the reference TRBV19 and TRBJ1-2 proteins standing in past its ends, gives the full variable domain DGGITQSPKYLFRKEGQNVTLSCEQNLNHDAMYWYRQDPGQGLRLIYYSQIVNDFQKGDIAEGYSVSREKKESFPLTVTSAQKNPTAFYLCASSNGAAPGYTFGSGTRLTVV.